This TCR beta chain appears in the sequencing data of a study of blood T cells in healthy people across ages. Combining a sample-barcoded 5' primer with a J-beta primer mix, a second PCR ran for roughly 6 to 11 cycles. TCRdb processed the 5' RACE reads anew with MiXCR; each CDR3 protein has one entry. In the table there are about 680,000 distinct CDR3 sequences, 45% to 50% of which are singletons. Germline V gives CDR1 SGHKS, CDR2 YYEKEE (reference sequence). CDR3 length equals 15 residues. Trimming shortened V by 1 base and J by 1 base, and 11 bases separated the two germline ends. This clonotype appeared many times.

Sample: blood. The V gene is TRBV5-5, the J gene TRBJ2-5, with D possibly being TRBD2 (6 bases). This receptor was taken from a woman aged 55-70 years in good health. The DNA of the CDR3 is TGTGCCAGCAGCTTGTGGGCGGGGACCCAAGAGACCCAGTACTTC. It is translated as CASSLWAGTQETQYF.